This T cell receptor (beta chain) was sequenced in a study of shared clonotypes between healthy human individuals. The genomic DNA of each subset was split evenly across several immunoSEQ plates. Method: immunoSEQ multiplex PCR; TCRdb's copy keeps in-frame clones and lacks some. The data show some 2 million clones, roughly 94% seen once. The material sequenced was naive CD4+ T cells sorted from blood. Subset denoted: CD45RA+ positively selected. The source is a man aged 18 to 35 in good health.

As DNA, the CDR3 is TGTGCCACCCCACAGGGCCTAGGTGGAAACACCATATATTTT. Translated: CATPQGLGGNTIYF. The chain uses TRBV6-5 and TRBJ1-3, with D possibly matching TRBD1 (6 bases). The CDR3 runs to 14 residues. Germline lookup yields CDR1 MNHEY and CDR2 SVGAGI. V was trimmed by 10 bases and J by 3 bases, leaving 16 bases between them.